This TCR beta chain emerged from a study of control samples from healthy donors and cancer patients. As for this clone: Other DNA variants within this sample encode the same CDR3.

The method was immunoSEQ multiplex PCR; TCRdb's version includes in-frame clones alone and lacks a portion of them. Of some 57,000 clones in the sample, 90% to 95% were seen once. This receptor was obtained from a man aged 25 to 40 in good health. Sequenced input: blood.

CDR3 nucleotides: TGTGCCAGCAGCGTAGCGGGCTCTGGAAACACCATATATTTT. The encoded protein is CASSVAGSGNTIYF. The V and J genes are TRBV9 and TRBJ1-3; D gene unclear. Germline V lookup: CDR1 SGDLS, CDR2 YYNGEE. Between the trimmed V and J ends, which lost 0 bases and 0 bases, there was a span of 4 bases. This CDR3 has 14 residues.